This TCR beta chain was recovered during a study of T cell responses to AZD1222 COVID-19 vaccine. General observations from the study: Close to half of all spike-specific TCRs reportedly target regions of the variants that are unmutated.

Assay used: immunoSEQ multiplex PCR; TCRdb lists only in-frame clones, some missing. The profile shows around 160,000 clones, roughly 91% of them singletons. This clone occurred once. What it recognizes is unknown. The CDR3 sequence is 14 residues long. Germline trimming cut 8 bases from V and 3 bases from J; bases unmatched to any gene: 8. CDR1 and CDR2 (germline): MNHEY, SMNVEV (reference sequence). The source was peripheral blood, collected on day 0 of AZD1222 vaccination. The source of this sequence is an adult in good health. The chain has TRBV27 and TRBJ2-3; 7 nucleotides line up with TRBD2. The CDR3 loop is CASRLWGGTDTQYF. The CDR3 DNA is TGTGCCAGCCGCCTGTGGGGGGGAACAGATACGCAGTATTTT.